Below are 32 T cell receptor beta chains sequenced from a single sample in a study of human T cells and chemical hapten exposure. The time point: patch test 2, 6 weeks after DPC sensitization. The treatment was: therapeutic diphenylcyclopropenone sensitization with weekly scalp DPC. Blood, whole and unfractionated, served as the source for total RNA extraction. TCRdb re-derived calls from the RACE reads in MiXCR, one entry per CDR3 protein. The table lists around 42,000 distinct CDR3 sequences, roughly 10% of them singletons. Sample: whole blood, taken in connection with sensitization to the hapten diphenylcyclopropenone (DPC). These receptors originate from a woman in her twenties or thirties with alopecia areata. Some clones in this sample may be carry-over from other donors' samples.

The V call is TRBV4-3, the J call TRBJ2-3; no firm D call. Germline assignment: CDR1 LGHNA and CDR2 YSLEER. V lost 4 bases and J 4 bases, leaving 18 bases between the germline ends. This CDR3 has 16 residues. CDR3 amino acids: CASSLSRAPGADTQYF. CDR3 DNA: TGCGCCAGCAGCCTAAGCCGGGCCCCGGGCGCAGATACGCAGTATTTT.

This clonotype was found many times. The rearrangement uses TRBV7-2 and TRBJ2-4, with 15 bases aligning to TRBD2. There are 14 residues in the CDR3. V gave up 4 bases and J gave up 15 bases; unmatched junction bases: 7. From germline, CDR1 is SGHTA and CDR2 FQGNSA. The CDR3, as DNA: TGTGCCAGCAGCTCGGGGACTAGCGGGGGGCAAAGGTACTTC. Amino acid sequence: CASSSGTSGGQRYF.

This chain uses TRBV20-1 with TRBJ1-3; D is unclear. This CDR3 is built from 12 residues. CDR1 and CDR2 from the germline V gene are DFQATT and SNEGSKA (reference sequence). With 3 bases removed from V and 4 bases from J, the gap between germline ends came to 7 bases. The CDR3 region has the DNA TGCAGTGCTAGGTTGTACGGAAACACCATATATTTT. Amino acids: CSARLYGNTIYF.

This clonotype has ten or more counts. The gene calls are TRBV7-2 and TRBJ2-3; TRBD2 aligns across 10 bases. J gave up 2 bases and V 3 bases, and 2 bases lay outside the gene matches. The CDR3 loop spans 15 amino acids. Germline V gene sequence: CDR1 SGHTA, CDR2 FQGNSA. CDR3 DNA sequence: TGTGCCAGCAGCTTCCTAGCGGGAGCCACAGATACGCAGTATTTT. This codes for CASSFLAGATDTQYF. The whole variable domain, filled in from reference TRBV7-2 and TRBJ2-3, reads GAGVSQSPSNKVTEKGKDVELRCDPISGHTALYWYRQSLGQGLEFLIYFQGNSAPDKSGLPSDRFSAERTGGSVSTLTIQRTQQEDSAVYLCASSFLAGATDTQYFGPGTRLTVL.

This clonotype was observed a handful of times. The rearrangement uses TRBV7-2 and TRBJ1-5; D is unclear. Trimming removed 5 bases from V and 7 bases from J, with 12 bases in between. Germline values: CDR1 SGHTA, CDR2 FQGNSA. This CDR3 is built from 13 residues. The CDR3 bases are TGTGCCAGCAGCCCCGGCGGCCGGCAGCCCCAGCATTTT. It yields the protein CASSPGGRQPQHF.

This clonotype was recorded at least ten times. This chain joins TRBV29-1 and TRBJ2-1; D is perhaps TRBD1 or TRBD2 (6 bases each). The CDR3 is 15 amino acids. CDR1 SQVTM and CDR2 ANQGSEA come from the germline V gene. V lost 3 bases to trimming and J lost 6 bases, with 18 bases between them. CDR3 loop: CSVEGGGFRINEQFF. The CDR3 DNA reads TGCAGCGTTGAGGGGGGCGGTTTTCGTATCAATGAGCAGTTCTTC.

The chain recombines TRBV3-1 with TRBJ2-7; TRBD1 agrees at 9 bases. Germline V gene data show CDR1 as LGHDT and CDR2 as YNNKEL (reference sequence). The length of the CDR3 is 14 residues. The trim removed 5 bases at V and 4 bases at J, leaving 6 bases unmatched. The CDR3 DNA sequence: TGTGCCAGCAGCGAGGGGACAGGGCCGTACGAGCAGTACTTC. This translates into CASSEGTGPYEQYF.

The V call is TRBV15, the J call TRBJ1-1; no clear D gene. CDR1 and CDR2 (germline): LNHNV, YYDKDF (reference sequence). This CDR3 is 14 amino acids long. Trimming removed 0 bases from V and 1 base from J, with 6 bases in between. CDR3 nucleotides: TGTGCCACCAGCAGAGATTTTGGGAACACTGAAGCTTTCTTT. It specifies CATSRDFGNTEAFF.

This clonotype was recorded at least ten times. The J gene is TRBJ1-1, the V gene TRBV7-9; a possible D gene is TRBD1 (5 bases). From germline, CDR1 is SEHNR and CDR2 FQNEAQ (reference sequence). V lost 3 bases and J 4 bases, leaving 9 bases between the germline ends. The CDR3 is 13 residues long. CDR3 sequence: CASSFMTATEAFF. CDR3 DNA sequence: TGTGCCAGCAGCTTTATGACAGCCACTGAAGCTTTCTTT.

This clonotype was recorded many times. This chain connects TRBV7-3 to TRBJ2-3; D is ambiguous. V was cut by 4 bases and J by 2 bases, with 16 bases left in between. Looked up from germline, CDR1 is SGHTA and CDR2 is FQGTGA. The CDR3 sequence is 16 residues long. The CDR3 region is CASSSNRMRNTDTQYF. The CDR3 region has the DNA TGTGCCAGCAGCTCAAACCGAATGAGAAACACAGATACGCAGTATTTT.

The rearrangement joins TRBV5-1 to TRBJ1-1, with D perhaps TRBD1 (5 bases). CDR1 is SGHRS and CDR2 is YFSETQ in the germline V gene. Trimming took off 1 base at V and 5 bases at J, with 12 bases between the two ends. The CDR3 length is 14 residues. CDR3 residues: CASSLYQGRTEAFF. DNA for the CDR3: TGCGCCAGCAGCTTGTACCAGGGACGGACTGAAGCTTTCTTT.

This clonotype was found a few times. This chain uses TRBV18 with TRBJ2-7, with D hard to call. Trimming stripped 2 bases from V and 3 bases from J, with 11 bases between. The CDR3 spans 14 residues. The germline V gene encodes CDR1 KGHSH and CDR2 LQKENI. The CDR3 DNA follows: TGTGCCAGCTCACCAGAGACGCGTCTCTACGAGCAGTACTTC. This translates into CASSPETRLYEQYF.

In its sample, this clonotype was seen many times. The chain couples TRBV3-1 to TRBJ2-1, with D unclear. Trimming shortened V by 1 base and J by 0 bases, and 7 bases separated the two germline ends. The germline V gene encodes CDR1 LGHDT and CDR2 YNNKEL (reference sequence). The CDR3 spans 15 residues. The CDR3 DNA reads as TGTGCCAGCAGCCAAGCCACCCACTCCTACAATGAGCAGTTCTTC. Protein product: CASSQATHSYNEQFF.

The chain combines TRBV5-1 with TRBJ1-1; D gene unclear. V was cut by 3 bases and J by 1 base, with 13 bases left in between. The CDR3 consists of 15 residues. Germline V gene lookup returns CDR1 SGHRS and CDR2 YFSETQ. CDR3 in DNA: TGCGCCAGCAGCTACGACCCCCAGACGAACACTGAAGCTTTCTTT. Its protein is CASSYDPQTNTEAFF.

The rearrangement joins TRBV28 to TRBJ2-2; TRBD2 aligns across 9 bases. V gave up 2 bases and J gave up 0 bases; unmatched junction bases: 16. Germline loops: CDR1 MDHEN, CDR2 SYDVKM. This CDR3 spans 21 amino acids. The CDR3 region is CASSLSFTGLAGPSNTGELFF. The CDR3 DNA sequence: TGTGCCAGCAGTTTAAGTTTTACTGGGCTAGCGGGGCCCTCGAACACCGGGGAGCTGTTTTTT.

This chain uses TRBV28 with TRBJ2-3; D possibly matches TRBD1 or TRBD2 (5 bases each). Trimming cost V 2 bases and J 8 bases, with 17 bases left between them. CDR1 and CDR2 from the germline V gene are MDHEN and SYDVKM. The length of the CDR3 is 15 residues. CDR3 amino acids: CASSLTGARSGTQYF. The CDR3 DNA sequence: TGTGCCAGCAGTTTAACCGGGGCCCGGTCAGGTACGCAGTATTTT. The whole variable domain, filled in from reference TRBV28 and TRBJ2-3, reads DVKVTQSSRYLVKRTGEKVFLECVQDMDHENMFWYRQDPGLGLRLIYFSYDVKMKEKGDIPEGYSVSREKKERFSLILESASTNQTSMYLCASSLTGARSGTQYFGPGTRLTVL.

The V call is TRBV29-1, the J call TRBJ2-1, with a weak D call TRBD1 (6 bases). CDR1 SQVTM and CDR2 ANQGSEA come from the germline V gene. Deletions cut 6 bases from V and 2 bases from J, with 14 bases between. The CDR3 contains 14 residues. The CDR3: CSVVDSLTYNEQFF. The CDR3 nucleotides are TGCAGCGTCGTGGACAGCCTTACCTACAATGAGCAGTTCTTC.

This clonotype occurred a few times. The rearrangement joins TRBV7-2 to TRBJ2-1; 9 bases agree with TRBD2. V was clipped by 2 bases and J by 7 bases; unmatched bases: 9. CDR1 is SGHTA, CDR2 FQGNSA, per germline. This CDR3 has 16 amino acids. The CDR3 here is CASSLSAGGPYNEQFF. The CDR3 coding sequence is TGTGCCAGCAGCTTATCGGCGGGGGGGCCTTATAATGAGCAGTTCTTC.

A few counts support this clonotype. The chain recombines TRBV27 with TRBJ2-1, with TRBD1 matching 12 bases. V lost 7 bases, J lost 7 bases, and 11 bases stayed unmatched. Germline V gene lookup returns CDR1 MNHEY and CDR2 SMNVEV (reference sequence). The CDR3 runs 16 residues. The CDR3 DNA sequence: TGTGCCAGCACCAAGGTCGGGACAGGGGGCAGAAATGAGCAGTTCTTC. This gives the protein CASTKVGTGGRNEQFF.

This clonotype has at least ten counts. The chain has TRBV29-1 and TRBJ1-1; D not resolved. CDR1 and CDR2 from the germline V gene are SQVTM and ANQGSEA. The CDR3 runs 13 residues. Trimming cost V 0 bases and J 10 bases, with 15 bases left between them. The CDR3 region is CSVEDQVGRAAFF. The CDR3 DNA reads TGCAGCGTTGAAGATCAGGTAGGAAGGGCAGCTTTCTTT.

The chain uses TRBV6-1 and TRBJ1-5; unclear D gene. The CDR3 runs 15 residues. In germline, CDR1 is MNHNS, CDR2 SASEGT. V was pared by 4 bases and J by 3 bases, with 13 bases between. The DNA of the CDR3 is TGTGCCAGCAGTGGAGGGTACAGTATCAATCAGCCCCAGCATTTT. Translation gives CASSGGYSINQPQHF.

This clonotype was seen more than once but under ten times. This chain uses TRBV29-1 with TRBJ2-5; D remains ambiguous. The length of the CDR3 is 11 residues. The germline V gene has CDR1 SQVTM and CDR2 ANQGSEA. V lost 3 bases, J lost 4 bases, and 6 bases lay in between. CDR3 protein: CSVESGETQYF. The CDR3 DNA is TGCAGCGTTGAGAGTGGAGAGACCCAGTACTTC.

This clonotype was recorded at least ten times. The chain combines TRBV5-5 with TRBJ2-7; D remains unclear. In germline, CDR1 is SGHKS, CDR2 YYEKEE (reference sequence). The CDR3 totals 14 residues. The V end was cut by 2 bases, the J end by 2 bases, with 11 bases between. The CDR3 protein is CASSFVYSAYEQYF. The CDR3 coding sequence is TGTGCCAGCAGCTTCGTTTACTCTGCCTACGAGCAGTACTTC.

The chain's CDR3 is CASSFRAGSTDTQYF. The CDR3 coding sequence is TGTGCCAGCAGTTTCAGGGCGGGGAGCACAGATACGCAGTATTTT. The chain is built from TRBV28 and TRBJ2-3; D might be TRBD2 (6 bases). The CDR3 contains 15 residues. V was clipped by 3 bases and J by 0 bases, with 10 bases between them. Germline V gene sequence: CDR1 MDHEN, CDR2 SYDVKM.

There are a few counts of this clonotype. This chain connects TRBV19 to TRBJ2-1; D ambiguous. Germline CDR1 LNHDA, CDR2 SQIVND (reference sequence). The CDR3 runs to 13 residues. Trimming removed 3 bases from V and 7 bases from J, with 10 bases in between. CDR3 nucleotide sequence: TGTGCCAGTAGTATCGGGCAGGCGAATGAGCAGTTCTTC. Protein: CASSIGQANEQFF.

This clonotype occurred a few times. The chain has TRBV12-3 or TRBV12-4 and TRBJ2-5; a possible D gene is TRBD2 (5 bases). With 5 bases removed from V and 2 bases from J, the gap between germline ends came to 12 bases. CDR3 length: 14 amino acids. CDR3 nucleotide sequence: TGTGCCAGCAGTCCGGGTTCGGGACAAGAGACCCAGTACTTC. As protein: CASSPGSGQETQYF.

V and J are TRBV7-2 and TRBJ2-7, with TRBD1 identical over 9 bases. Germline-derived CDR1 and CDR2 are SGHTA and FQGNSA. After removal of 6 bases from V and 4 bases from J, the junction contained 10 bases not matched to a gene. The CDR3 is made up of 15 amino acids. The CDR3 DNA reads TGTGCCAGCAGATCGGACGGGACAGGGCCATACGAGCAGTACTTC. Residues: CASRSDGTGPYEQYF.

V gene TRBV28 combines with J gene TRBJ2-3; a possible D gene is TRBD2 (6 bases). Germline CDR1 and CDR2: MDHEN and SYDVKM. Trimming pared 2 bases from V and 10 bases from J, leaving 10 bases between. The CDR3 sequence is 12 residues long. This chain's CDR3 is CASSLMTSSQYF. CDR3 in DNA: TGTGCCAGCAGTTTAATGACTAGTTCGCAGTATTTT. Full variable domain (outside the CDR3, taken from reference TRBV28 and TRBJ2-3): DVKVTQSSRYLVKRTGEKVFLECVQDMDHENMFWYRQDPGLGLRLIYFSYDVKMKEKGDIPEGYSVSREKKERFSLILESASTNQTSMYLCASSLMTSSQYFGPGTRLTVL.

This chain joins TRBV3-1 and TRBJ2-3; no clear D gene. The CDR3 contains 16 residues. The V and J ends lost 1 base and 4 bases respectively, with 15 bases between them. Germline values: CDR1 LGHDT, CDR2 YNNKEL (reference sequence). The CDR3 here is CASSQGGNIRADTQYF. In DNA, the CDR3 is TGTGCCAGCAGCCAAGGCGGCAATATAAGAGCAGATACGCAGTATTTT.

This clonotype has only a few counts. The CDR3 sequence: CASSYGGSKNIQYF. CDR3 DNA: TGTGCCAGCAGCTACGGGGGGTCCAAAAACATTCAGTACTTC. This chain joins TRBV11-2 and TRBJ2-4, with TRBD2 matching 7 bases. J gave up 2 bases and V 4 bases, and 2 bases lay outside the gene matches. The CDR3 runs to 14 residues. Germline V lookup: CDR1 SGHAT, CDR2 FQNNGV.

This clonotype was seen only a few times. The chain links TRBV28 to TRBJ2-3; D is unclear. CDR3 length equals 15 residues. Germline lookup yields CDR1 MDHEN and CDR2 SYDVKM. V gave up 6 bases and J gave up 1 base, with 14 bases separating them. The chain's CDR3 is CASSPVLLGTDTQYF. The CDR3 coding sequence is TGTGCCAGCAGCCCAGTCCTCCTTGGCACAGATACGCAGTATTTT.

The J gene is TRBJ1-5, the V gene TRBV6-1; D is ambiguous. Trimming stripped 5 bases from V and 0 bases from J, with 8 bases between. Germline CDR1 MNHNS, CDR2 SASEGT. CDR3 size: 14 residues. The DNA of the CDR3 is TGTGCCAGCAGTACCACGGGTAGCAATCAGCCCCAGCATTTT. It yields the protein CASSTTGSNQPQHF.